The rows below give T cell receptor beta chains drawn from one sample of a study of vaccination and CD4 T cells after COVID-19. These receptors are not linked to any known antigen. Each CDR3 protein is one row after TCRdb ran MiXCR on the PCR reads. This table has about 8,800 distinct CDR3 sequences, roughly 52% appearing once. The sample was CD4+ T cells from blood, cultured in vitro. The receptors originated from a human donor in good health. The CDR3 runs from the conserved cysteine through the conserved F or W. Fields, in order: D gene, V gene, J gene, clone size, CDR3 DNA, CDR3 protein. The D gene is left open where the match is weak. Some rows mark clone size as missing; the rest say once, few, many or name a class of expanded clone.

D gene: TRBD1; V gene: TRBV27; J gene: TRBJ1-6; clone size: large; CDR3 DNA: TGTGCCAGCAGTCCTACAGGGGGCTGGAATTCACCCCTCCACTTT; CDR3 protein: CASSPTGGWNSPLHF
D gene: -; V gene: TRBV19; J gene: TRBJ2-1; clone size: once; CDR3 DNA: TGTGCCAGTAGTTACACCAACAATGAGCAGTTCTTC; CDR3 protein: CASSYTNNEQFF
D gene: -; V gene: TRBV6-2/TRBV6-3; J gene: TRBJ1-2; clone size: -; CDR3 DNA: TGTGCCAGCAGTTATGATCCTAACTATGGCTACACCTTC; CDR3 protein: CASSYDPNYGYTF
D gene: -; V gene: TRBV4-3; J gene: TRBJ2-2; clone size: -; CDR3 DNA: TGCGCCAGCAGCCAGCAGCTGAGGGGGTACACCGGGGAGCTGTTTTTT; CDR3 protein: CASSQQLRGYTGELFF
D gene: -; V gene: TRBV20-1; J gene: TRBJ2-7; clone size: few; CDR3 DNA: TGCAGTGCTAGTGCACTAGGCGAGCAGTACTTC; CDR3 protein: CSASALGEQYF
D gene: TRBD2; V gene: TRBV20-1; J gene: TRBJ2-3; clone size: -; CDR3 DNA: TGCAGTGCCACTAGCGGGAGCTCAGATACGCAGTATTTT; CDR3 protein: CSATSGSSDTQYF
D gene: TRBD1; V gene: TRBV6-2/TRBV6-3; J gene: TRBJ1-5; clone size: few; CDR3 DNA: TGTGCCAGCCAGCCTTGGACAGGGGGCGTCAATCAGCCCCAGCATTTT; CDR3 protein: CASQPWTGGVNQPQHF
D gene: TRBD2; V gene: TRBV5-1; J gene: TRBJ2-2; clone size: -; CDR3 DNA: TGCGCCAGCAGCCGGGCGGGGGTTAACACCGGGGAGCTGTTTTTT; CDR3 protein: CASSRAGVNTGELFF
D gene: -; V gene: TRBV2; J gene: TRBJ1-1; clone size: -; CDR3 DNA: TGTGCCAGCCTCACAGGGATGGCGTTCACTGAAGCTTTCTTT; CDR3 protein: CASLTGMAFTEAFF
D gene: -; V gene: TRBV6-1; J gene: TRBJ1-5; clone size: -; CDR3 DNA: TGTGCCAGCAGCAGGGGCAATCAGCCCCAGCATTTT; CDR3 protein: CASSRGNQPQHF
D gene: -; V gene: TRBV20-1; J gene: TRBJ1-6; clone size: few; CDR3 DNA: TGCAGTGCCCCTCCAGTCGAAGCTTATAATTCACCCCTCCACTTT; CDR3 protein: CSAPPVEAYNSPLHF
D gene: TRBD1; V gene: TRBV15; J gene: TRBJ1-4; clone size: -; CDR3 DNA: TGTGCCACCAGCAGAGATCCCCCAGGGGGTGAAAAACTGTTTTTT; CDR3 protein: CATSRDPPGGEKLFF
D gene: -; V gene: TRBV20-1; J gene: TRBJ2-1; clone size: few; CDR3 DNA: TGCAGTGCCAGGGACAATGAGCAGTTCTTC; CDR3 protein: CSARDNEQFF
D gene: TRBD1; V gene: TRBV28; J gene: TRBJ1-2; clone size: -; CDR3 DNA: TGTGCCAGCAGTTTGGGTGGTACAGGGGGTAATGGCTACACCTTC; CDR3 protein: CASSLGGTGGNGYTF
D gene: -; V gene: TRBV15; J gene: TRBJ1-1; clone size: few; CDR3 DNA: TGTGCCACCAGCAGAGTTGGCACCACTGAAGCTTTCTTT; CDR3 protein: CATSRVGTTEAFF
D gene: -; V gene: TRBV19; J gene: TRBJ1-5; clone size: -; CDR3 DNA: TGTGCCAGTAGTCCCCGGGGGGGGCGCAATCAGCCCCAGCATTTT; CDR3 protein: CASSPRGGRNQPQHF
D gene: -; V gene: TRBV30; J gene: TRBJ1-2; clone size: -; CDR3 DNA: TGTGCCTGGAGTGTAGCTCAGGGGTCAGCTGGCTACACCTTC; CDR3 protein: CAWSVAQGSAGYTF
D gene: TRBD1; V gene: TRBV12-3/TRBV12-4; J gene: TRBJ2-1; clone size: -; CDR3 DNA: TGTGCCGGAGGACAGGGAATCAATGAGCAGTTCTTC; CDR3 protein: CAGGQGINEQFF
D gene: -; V gene: TRBV28; J gene: TRBJ2-7; clone size: -; CDR3 DNA: TGTGCCAGTTTTTCCCTGTTCGAGCAGTACTTC; CDR3 protein: CASFSLFEQYF
D gene: -; V gene: TRBV29-1; J gene: TRBJ2-5; clone size: -; CDR3 DNA: TGCAGCGTTGAAACAGGGATCGAGACCCAGTACTTC; CDR3 protein: CSVETGIETQYF
D gene: -; V gene: TRBV6-2/TRBV6-3; J gene: TRBJ1-1; clone size: -; CDR3 DNA: TGTGCCAGCAGTTTGGTCGGGGGTGACACTGAAGCTTTCTTT; CDR3 protein: CASSLVGGDTEAFF
D gene: TRBD1; V gene: TRBV15; J gene: TRBJ1-5; clone size: -; CDR3 DNA: TGTGCCACCAGCGGGACAGGGTCCCGTCAGCCCCAGCATTTT; CDR3 protein: CATSGTGSRQPQHF
D gene: -; V gene: TRBV10-1; J gene: TRBJ2-2; clone size: -; CDR3 DNA: TGCGCCAGCAGTAGGGGGGGAGACGGGGAGCTGTTTTTT; CDR3 protein: CASSRGGDGELFF